This TCR beta chain was recorded in a study of tissue T cells after allogeneic stem cell transplantation. The sample holds a few counts of this clone. The antigen is undetermined. Germline and genes here are mouse. From the germline J gene comes the end of the CDR3, since the read stops 1 residue before it. Study-wide results and limits: Anatomically similar tissues had similar TCR repertoires within each patient. The study did not identify alloreactive or antigen-specific tissue TCRs, and some clones might be persisting host cells. Limitations included a small, clinically heterogeneous cohort and limited sampling depth.

The CDR3 is 17 amino acids. The germline gives CDR1 LGHNA, CDR2 YNLKQL (reference sequence). Trimming removed 0 bases at V and 0 bases at J, with 9 bases between. Sequenced by immunoSEQ multiplex PCR; TCRdb stores in-frame clones only, minus some. The sample records about 22,000 clones, just under 75% being singletons. The material sequenced was spleen. The clonotype comes from a female BALB/c mouse in good health. This mouse strain has H2-d as its MHC haplotype. The V and J genes are TRBV5 and TRBJ1-6; D gene unclear. TRBJ1-6 is an ORF, and what it does is uncertain. The part of the CDR3 DNA that was read is TGTGCCAGCAGCCAAGATATCCCGCCTTCCTATAATTCGCCCCTCTAC. As protein: CASSQDIPPSYNSPLY. The whole CDR3 region reads CASSQDIPPSYNSPLYF.